These T cell receptor beta chains were read from a single sample in a study of blood T cell repertoires in COVID-19. The method was immunoSEQ multiplex PCR; TCRdb's version includes in-frame clones alone and lacks a portion of them. The sample has roughly 100,000 clones; roughly 80% are singletons. Material for sequencing was peripheral blood. The receptors were sampled from a woman older than 75 with acute or convalescent COVID-19. Both conserved end residues are part of each CDR3. A D gene is named only where the DNA matches it firmly. Size tells how often a clone was seen (once, few, many) or the class of an expanded clone, and some rows leave it out.

d_call: NA
j_call: TRBJ2-4
clone_size: NA
v_call: TRBV4-1
cdr3_nt: TGCGCCAGCAGCCAAGATCTGGCGGGGCGGCGAAACATTCAGTACTTC
cdr3_aa: CASSQDLAGRRNIQYF

d_call: TRBD2
j_call: TRBJ2-2
clone_size: once
v_call: TRBV7-9
cdr3_nt: TGTGCCAGCAGCTTTGTGGCGGGAGGTACCGGGGAGCTGTTTTTT
cdr3_aa: CASSFVAGGTGELFF

d_call: NA
j_call: TRBJ2-1
clone_size: NA
v_call: TRBV7-2
cdr3_nt: TGTGCCAGCAGCTTAGGGTCTAGCTCCTACAATGAGCAGTTCTTC
cdr3_aa: CASSLGSSSYNEQFF

d_call: TRBD1
j_call: TRBJ1-4
clone_size: NA
v_call: TRBV28
cdr3_nt: TGTGCCAGCAGTTTATCAGGGGGTGCAACTAATGAAAAACTGTTTTTT
cdr3_aa: CASSLSGGATNEKLFF

d_call: TRBD2
j_call: TRBJ2-5
clone_size: once
v_call: TRBV3-1/TRBV3-2
cdr3_nt: TGTGCCAGCAGCCAGGGACTAGCGGGACGGGGGGAGACCCAGTACTTC
cdr3_aa: CASSQGLAGRGETQYF

d_call: NA
j_call: TRBJ1-1
clone_size: NA
v_call: TRBV24-1
cdr3_nt: TGTGCCACCAGTGGGGGCTTGGGGAACACTGAAGCTTTCTTT
cdr3_aa: CATSGGLGNTEAFF

d_call: NA
j_call: TRBJ2-7
clone_size: few
v_call: TRBV5-4
cdr3_nt: TGTGCCAGCAGCTCAACACCCGGGACAACGTACCCTTACGAGCAGTACTTC
cdr3_aa: CASSSTPGTTYPYEQYF

d_call: TRBD2
j_call: TRBJ2-3
clone_size: NA
v_call: TRBV24-1
cdr3_nt: TGTGCCACCAGTGATTTCCGGACCTCCGGAGCGGGGCCAGATACGCAGTATTTT
cdr3_aa: CATSDFRTSGAGPDTQYF

d_call: NA
j_call: TRBJ1-6
clone_size: NA
v_call: TRBV25-1
cdr3_nt: TGTGCCAGCAGTGAAGGCCTAGGCACCCTCCACTTT
cdr3_aa: CASSEGLGTLHF

d_call: TRBD1
j_call: TRBJ2-2
clone_size: NA
v_call: TRBV11-3
cdr3_nt: TGTGCCAGCAGCTTAGTGGGACAGGGCACCGGGGAGCTGTTTTTT
cdr3_aa: CASSLVGQGTGELFF

d_call: TRBD1
j_call: TRBJ1-6
clone_size: NA
v_call: TRBV19
cdr3_nt: TGTGCCAGTAGTATGTCCGGGACAGGGGGTTCACCCCTCCACTTT
cdr3_aa: CASSMSGTGGSPLHF